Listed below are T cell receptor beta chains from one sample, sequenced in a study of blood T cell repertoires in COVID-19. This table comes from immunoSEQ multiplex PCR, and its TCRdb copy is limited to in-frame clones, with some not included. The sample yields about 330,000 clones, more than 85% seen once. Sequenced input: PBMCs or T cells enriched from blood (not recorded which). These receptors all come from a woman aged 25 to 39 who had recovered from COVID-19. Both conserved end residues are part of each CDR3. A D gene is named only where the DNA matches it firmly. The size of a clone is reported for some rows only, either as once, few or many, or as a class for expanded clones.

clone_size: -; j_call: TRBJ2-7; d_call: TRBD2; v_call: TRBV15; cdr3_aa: CATSREWGGSYEQYF; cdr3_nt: TGTGCCACCAGCAGAGAGTGGGGGGGTTCCTACGAGCAGTACTTC
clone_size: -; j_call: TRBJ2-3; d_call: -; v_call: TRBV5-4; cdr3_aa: CASSSGLSTDTQYF; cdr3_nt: TGTGCCAGCAGCTCGGGACTCTCCACAGATACGCAGTATTTT
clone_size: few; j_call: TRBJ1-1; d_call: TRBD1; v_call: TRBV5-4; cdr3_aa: CASSFGQGETEAFF; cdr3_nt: TGTGCCAGCAGCTTTGGACAGGGAGAAACTGAAGCTTTCTTT
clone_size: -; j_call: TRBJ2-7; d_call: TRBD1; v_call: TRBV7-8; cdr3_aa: CASSRQGNEQYF; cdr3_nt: TGTGCCAGCAGCCGACAGGGGAACGAGCAGTACTTC
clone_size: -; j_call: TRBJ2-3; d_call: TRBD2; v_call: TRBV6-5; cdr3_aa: CASSYQAGAADTQYF; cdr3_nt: TGTGCCAGCAGTTACCAAGCGGGGGCGGCAGATACGCAGTATTTT
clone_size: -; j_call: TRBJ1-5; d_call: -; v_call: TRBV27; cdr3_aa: CASSPLGGDQPQHF; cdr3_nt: TGTGCCAGCAGTCCTCTGGGGGGGGATCAGCCCCAGCATTTT
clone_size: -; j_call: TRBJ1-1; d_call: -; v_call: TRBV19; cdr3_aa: CASSTTANTEAFF; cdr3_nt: TGTGCCAGTAGTACCACAGCGAACACTGAAGCTTTCTTT
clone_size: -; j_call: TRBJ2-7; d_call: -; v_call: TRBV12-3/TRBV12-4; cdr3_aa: CASNPGLAYEQYF; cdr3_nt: TGTGCCAGCAACCCGGGACTGGCGTACGAGCAGTACTTC
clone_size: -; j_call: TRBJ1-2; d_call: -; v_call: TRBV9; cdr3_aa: CASSAQQTRTVGYGYTF; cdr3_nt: TGTGCCAGCAGCGCCCAGCAGACCCGGACAGTCGGCTATGGCTACACCTTC
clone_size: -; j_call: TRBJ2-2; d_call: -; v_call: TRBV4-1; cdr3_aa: CASSLRHGVTGELFF; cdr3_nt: TGCGCCAGCAGCCTTCGCCACGGGGTAACCGGGGAGCTGTTTTTT
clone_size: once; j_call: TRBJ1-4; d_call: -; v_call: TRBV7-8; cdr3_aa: CASSPRVDFNEKLFF; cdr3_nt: TGTGCCAGCAGCCCCCGGGTAGACTTTAATGAAAAACTGTTTTTT
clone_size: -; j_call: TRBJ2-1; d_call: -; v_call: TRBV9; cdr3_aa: CASSVDGGPYNEQFF; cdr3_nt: TGTGCCAGCAGCGTAGACGGGGGGCCTTACAATGAGCAGTTCTTC
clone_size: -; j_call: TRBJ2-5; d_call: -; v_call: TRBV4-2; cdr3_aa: CASSQDPRRGQETQYF; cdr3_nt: TGTGCCAGCAGCCAAGACCCCCGCAGGGGCCAAGAGACCCAGTACTTC
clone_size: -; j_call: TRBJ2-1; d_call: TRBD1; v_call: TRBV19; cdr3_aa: CASSIGGQGFNEQFF; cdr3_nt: TGTGCCAGTAGTATAGGGGGACAGGGGTTCAATGAGCAGTTCTTC
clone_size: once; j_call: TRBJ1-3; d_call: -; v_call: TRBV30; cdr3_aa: CAWGAGGNTIYF; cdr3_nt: TGTGCCTGGGGGGCAGGTGGAAACACCATATATTTT
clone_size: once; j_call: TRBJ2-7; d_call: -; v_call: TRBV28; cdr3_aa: CASSFQALPNSYEQYF; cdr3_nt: TGTGCCAGCAGTTTCCAGGCCCTTCCCAACTCCTACGAGCAGTACTTC
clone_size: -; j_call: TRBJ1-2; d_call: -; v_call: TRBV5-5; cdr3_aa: CASTEQYYGYTF; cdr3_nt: TGTGCCAGCACCGAACAGTACTATGGCTACACCTTC
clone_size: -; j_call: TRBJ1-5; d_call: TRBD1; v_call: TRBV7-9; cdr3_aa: CASSSTGGSNQPQHF; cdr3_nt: TGTGCCAGCAGCTCCACAGGGGGGAGCAATCAGCCCCAGCATTTT
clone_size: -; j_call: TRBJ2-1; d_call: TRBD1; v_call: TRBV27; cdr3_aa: CASSSQTGHNEQFF; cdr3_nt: TGTGCCAGCAGTTCCCAGACAGGGCACAATGAGCAGTTCTTC
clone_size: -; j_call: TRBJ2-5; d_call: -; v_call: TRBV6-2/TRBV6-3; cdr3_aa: CASSYSGTVTGETQYF; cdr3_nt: TGTGCCAGCAGTTACTCAGGGACGGTGACAGGAGAGACCCAGTACTTC
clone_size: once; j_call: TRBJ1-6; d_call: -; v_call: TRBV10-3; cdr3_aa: CAISEGLRHYYNSPLHF; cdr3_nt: TGTGCCATCAGTGAGGGACTGCGGCACTACTATAATTCACCCCTCCACTTT
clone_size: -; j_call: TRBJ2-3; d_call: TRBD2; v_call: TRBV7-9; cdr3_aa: CASSPRVAGPSDTQYF; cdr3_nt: TGTGCCAGCAGCCCCAGGGTAGCGGGGCCTTCAGATACGCAGTATTTT
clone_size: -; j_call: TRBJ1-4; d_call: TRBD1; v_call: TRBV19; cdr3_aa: CASRRTGSGEKLFF; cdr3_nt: TGTGCCAGTAGGAGGACAGGGAGCGGTGAAAAACTGTTTTTT
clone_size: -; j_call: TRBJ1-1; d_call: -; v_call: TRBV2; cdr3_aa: CASSRDSRAAGAFF; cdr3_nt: TGTGCCAGCAGTCGTGACAGTAGGGCTGCTGGAGCTTTCTTT
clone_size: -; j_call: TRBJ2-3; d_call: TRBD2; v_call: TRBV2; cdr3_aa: CASILAGTDTQYF; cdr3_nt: TGTGCCAGCATACTAGCGGGCACAGATACGCAGTATTTT
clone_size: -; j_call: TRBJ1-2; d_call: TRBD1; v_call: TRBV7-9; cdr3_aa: CASSFDRDYGYTF; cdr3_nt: TGTGCCAGCAGCTTCGACAGGGACTATGGCTACACCTTC
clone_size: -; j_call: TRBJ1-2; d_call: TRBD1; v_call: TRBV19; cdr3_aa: CASSTLPGTEYGYTF; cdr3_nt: TGTGCCAGTAGTACCCTCCCCGGGACAGAATATGGCTACACCTTC
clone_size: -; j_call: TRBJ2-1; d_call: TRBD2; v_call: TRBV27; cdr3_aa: CASSPWSSGSSYNEQFF; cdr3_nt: TGTGCCAGCAGTCCTTGGTCTAGCGGGAGCTCCTACAATGAGCAGTTCTTC
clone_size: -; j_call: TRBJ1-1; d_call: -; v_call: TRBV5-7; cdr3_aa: CASSLGYQGGIPEAFF; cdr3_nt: TGTGCCAGCAGCCTTGGGTATCAGGGAGGGATCCCTGAAGCTTTCTTT
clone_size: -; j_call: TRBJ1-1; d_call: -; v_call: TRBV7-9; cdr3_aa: CASSLVRGMNTEAFF; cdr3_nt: TGTGCCAGCAGCTTAGTTCGGGGGATGAACACTGAAGCTTTCTTT
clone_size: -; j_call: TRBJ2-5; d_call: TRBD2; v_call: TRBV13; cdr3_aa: CASSLVSGGTTQETQYF; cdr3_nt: TGTGCCAGCAGCTTAGTATCCGGGGGGACCACCCAAGAGACCCAGTACTTC
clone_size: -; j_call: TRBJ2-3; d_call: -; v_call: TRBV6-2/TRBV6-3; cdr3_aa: CASSQNTDTQYF; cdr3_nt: TGTGCCAGCAGTCAGAACACAGATACGCAGTATTTT
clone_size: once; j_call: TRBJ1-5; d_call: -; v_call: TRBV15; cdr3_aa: CATSRDRSNQPQHF; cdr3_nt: TGTGCCACCAGCAGAGATCGGAGCAATCAGCCCCAGCATTTT
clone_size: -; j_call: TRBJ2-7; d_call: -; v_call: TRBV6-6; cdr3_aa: CASKSPTGSYEQYF; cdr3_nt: TGTGCCAGCAAATCTCCGACAGGATCCTACGAGCAGTACTTC
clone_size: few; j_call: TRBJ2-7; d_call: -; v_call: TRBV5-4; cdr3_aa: CASSLDSQGRREQYF; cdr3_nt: TGTGCCAGCAGCTTGGATTCCCAGGGGCGAAGGGAGCAGTACTTC
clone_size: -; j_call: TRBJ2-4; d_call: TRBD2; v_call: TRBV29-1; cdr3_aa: CSVEGERGQENIQYF; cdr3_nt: TGCAGCGTTGAGGGGGAGCGGGGGCAGGAAAACATTCAGTACTTC
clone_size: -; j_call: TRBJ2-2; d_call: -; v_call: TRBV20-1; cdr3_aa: CSASNSPGTGELFF; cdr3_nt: TGCAGTGCTAGTAATAGCCCGGGCACCGGGGAGCTGTTTTTT
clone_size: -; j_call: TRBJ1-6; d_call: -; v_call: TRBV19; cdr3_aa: CASSTGGRITSPLHF; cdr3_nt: TGTGCCAGTAGTACGGGGGGGCGTATAACGTCACCCCTCCACTTT
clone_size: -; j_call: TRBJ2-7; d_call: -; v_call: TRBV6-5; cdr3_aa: CASSTNRVGYEQYF; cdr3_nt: TGTGCCAGCAGTACGAACAGGGTCGGCTACGAGCAGTACTTC
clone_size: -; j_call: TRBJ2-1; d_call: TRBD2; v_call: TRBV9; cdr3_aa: CASSEAGGSYNEQFF; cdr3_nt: TGTGCCAGCAGCGAAGCGGGAGGGTCCTACAATGAGCAGTTCTTC
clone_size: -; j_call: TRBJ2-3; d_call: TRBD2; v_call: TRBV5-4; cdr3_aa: CASSLTSGRGWGTDTQYF; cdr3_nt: TGTGCCAGCAGCTTGACTAGCGGACGGGGATGGGGCACAGATACGCAGTATTTT